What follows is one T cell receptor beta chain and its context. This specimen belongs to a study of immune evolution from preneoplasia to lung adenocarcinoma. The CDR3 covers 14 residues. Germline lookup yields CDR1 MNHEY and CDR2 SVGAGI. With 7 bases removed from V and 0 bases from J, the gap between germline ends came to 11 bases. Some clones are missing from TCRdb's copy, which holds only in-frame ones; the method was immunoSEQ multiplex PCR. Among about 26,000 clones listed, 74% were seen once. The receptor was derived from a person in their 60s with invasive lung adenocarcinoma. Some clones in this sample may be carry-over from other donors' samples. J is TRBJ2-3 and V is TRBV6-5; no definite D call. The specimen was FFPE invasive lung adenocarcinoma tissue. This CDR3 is CASKRRSSTDTQYF. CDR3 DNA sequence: TGTGCCAGCAAGAGACGGTCTAGCACAGATACGCAGTATTTT.